This T cell receptor (beta chain) was profiled in a study of PD-L1 blockade in urothelial cancer (dated by TCRdb to the late 2010s). Study-level background: Every patient began therapy in the mid-2010s and was given atezolizumab 1,200 mg intravenously every 3 weeks. About 85% of the 29 patients were identified as males with urothelial cancer of bladder origin, and a prior smoking history was reported by 18 of 29 patients. An ECOG performance status of 0 or 1 was recorded for the patients, and 0 to 3 prior chemotherapy regimens had been received by the patients. Blood samples were analyzed 3 weeks after the start of treatment (second dose) and 6 weeks after the start of treatment. Blood samples yielded a median of roughly 140,000 T cells and tens of thousands of unique TCRs, with median clonality approximately 0.08. The study was an exploratory multi-omic analysis of somatic, immune and clinical correlates of response to PD-L1 blockade with atezolizumab in urothelial cancer. Pretreatment tumor samples, along with matched peripheral blood serially collected before and after atezolizumab treatment, were subjected to TCR sequencing. Progression-free survival longer than 6 months counted as durable clinical benefit, and TCR features were additionally tested against both progression-free and overall survival. Whole exome sequencing and RNA sequencing of pretreatment tumors were performed alongside TCR sequencing in the same patients. Several patients achieved durable clinical benefit and approximately 20 did not. Pretreatment blood TCR-seq was available for around 29 patients, at least one posttreatment blood collection was obtained for around 25 patients, and tumor TCR-seq was available for around 25 patients.

Each PCR received spiked-in synthetic TCR analog templates so that absolute template abundance could be estimated from read counts. Using the immunoSEQ assay, TCRbeta CDR3 regions were amplified from genomic DNA with bias-controlled V and J gene primers. Rearranged TCRbeta segments were sequenced at approximately 20X coverage. In the source study's methods: Clustering was used to correct sequencing errors, and CDR3s were annotated against IMGT to assign V, D and J genes. Downstream analyses used only productive TCRbeta rearrangements and left out out-of-frame or stop-codon sequences. To compute clonality, Shannon entropy was normalized by the log of the number of unique productive sequences and then subtracted from one. Fisher's exact test with Benjamini-Hochberg correction, at a threshold of adjusted p below 0.01, was used to find clones that differed between time points or between blood and tumor. This is the immuneACCESS table as TCRdb keeps it, with only in-frame sequences that have V and J called. A part of the clones is gone; compared with another copy, unresolved V genes explain less than half, and the rest is unexplained. V and J calls and clone size follow that table, whereas D and trimming were derived from the DNA. The sample has almost 90,000 clones on record, 84% of them singletons. The top ten clonotypes cover about 2.1% of the sample.

Sequences LNHDA (CDR1) and SQIVND (CDR2) are obtained from the germline V gene (reference sequence). Including cysteine and phenylalanine, the CDR3 has 13 amino acids. The DNA shown is the 39-base CDR3, in frame from base 1. The germline V end is reduced by 6 bases and the J end by 5 bases; junction bases left unmatched: 3. General conclusions and limits of the study: A pretreatment peripheral blood TCR clonality below the median was linked to improved progression-free and overall survival. Among patients with durable benefit, tumor-associated TCR clones showed greater expansion in peripheral blood 3 weeks after treatment started (n of about 21, p = 0.022). Because the sample size was small (n ≈ 28) and many of the analyses were exploratory, the results are meant to be hypothesis-generating.

This clone was picked up a small number of times. This clone's antigen is unknown. Per-base quality was not reported, and no clone a single base away is much larger than it. The sample's time point label, in plain terms: pretreatment peripheral blood. A cohort of around 28 patients with locally advanced or metastatic urothelial carcinoma, treated at Memorial Sloan Kettering on a trial protocol, was included. Peripheral blood mononuclear cells were collected from each patient pretreatment and during treatment, giving between 1 and 8 total time points per patient. The Qiagen DNeasy Blood extraction kit was used to purify genomic DNA from total PBMCs and tumor samples. PBMCs were collected pretreatment and during treatment, and were isolated and stored as previously described.

Here the sequenced sample was PBMCs, taken around atezolizumab (anti-PD-L1) treatment. The rearrangement joined TRBV19 to TRBJ1-5; TRBD1 lines up with 8 middle nucleotides. The clonotype originates from a man in his 60s with urothelial cancer. The bases read TGTGCCAGTAGACTGGACAGGGATCAGCCCCAGCATTTT. Its translation is CASRLDRDQPQHF.